This T cell receptor beta chain derives from a study of T-cell memory formation after mild COVID-19. TCRdb redid the calling of the 5' RACE reads with MiXCR, one entry per CDR3 protein. The sample holds about 400,000 distinct CDR3 sequences; around a quarter are singletons and the top ten take around 12%. This clonotype was seen only a few times. This CDR3 is built from 17 residues. Germline assignment: CDR1 LNHDA and CDR2 SQIVND (reference sequence). The trim removed 7 bases at V and 1 base at J, leaving 9 bases unmatched. Input material: PBMCs or a T cell subset sorted from them (not recorded which). This clonotype was sampled from an adult woman who had mild COVID-19 (a few samples of this study predate the infection). Cell type and time point are not known. The rearrangement joins TRBV19 to TRBJ2-3, with 12 bases aligning to TRBD2. CDR3 loop: CASKGLAGTSGTDTQYF. For the CDR3, the DNA is TGTGCCAGTAAAGGACTAGCGGGAACTTCCGGCACAGATACGCAGTATTTT.